The rows below give T cell receptor beta chains drawn from one sample of a study of siplizumab effects on memory and regulatory T cells. Repertoires were generated with immunoSEQ multiplex PCR, while TCRdb's copy carries only in-frame clones and drops some. The sample has 20,000 to 30,000 clones; around 83% are singletons. Sequenced sample: memory CD4+ T cells sorted from blood. The receptors were gathered from a human donor in good health. Each CDR3 is given with its conserved first and last residue. The order of the fields is D gene, V gene, clone size, J gene, CDR3 DNA, CDR3 protein. D genes are given only for firm matches. Expanded clones get a size class; other rows say once, few or many, or leave the size out.

d_call: .
v_call: TRBV7-2
clone_size: once
j_call: TRBJ1-5
cdr3_nt: TGTGCCAGCAGCTTACAGGGACAGCCCCAGCATTTT
cdr3_aa: CASSLQGQPQHF

d_call: .
v_call: TRBV2
clone_size: .
j_call: TRBJ1-1
cdr3_nt: TGTGCCAGCGGGAGTGGGGGCACGAACACTGAAGCTTTCTTT
cdr3_aa: CASGSGGTNTEAFF

d_call: TRBD1
v_call: TRBV11-3
clone_size: .
j_call: TRBJ2-7
cdr3_nt: TGTGCCAGCAGCTTAGAGATGACAGGGGGTCCCTACGAGCAGTACTTC
cdr3_aa: CASSLEMTGGPYEQYF

d_call: .
v_call: TRBV6-4
clone_size: .
j_call: TRBJ2-7
cdr3_nt: TGTGCCAGCACCCTTCCCAGGTTCTCCTACGAGCAGTACTTC
cdr3_aa: CASTLPRFSYEQYF

d_call: TRBD2
v_call: TRBV11-3
clone_size: .
j_call: TRBJ2-5
cdr3_nt: TGTGCCAGCAGCTTAGGTAGCGGGAGCTTTTCAGGAGAGACCCAGTACTTC
cdr3_aa: CASSLGSGSFSGETQYF

d_call: .
v_call: TRBV4-1
clone_size: .
j_call: TRBJ2-1
cdr3_nt: TGCGCCAGCGGGGAGGCCGGGACGCGCCAGGGTCAGAAGCAGTTCTTC
cdr3_aa: CASGEAGTRQGQKQFF

d_call: .
v_call: TRBV15
clone_size: .
j_call: TRBJ2-5
cdr3_nt: TGTGCCACCACAACGAGGGGGGGCGGCCAAGAGACCCAGTACTTC
cdr3_aa: CATTTRGGGQETQYF

d_call: TRBD2
v_call: TRBV6-1
clone_size: .
j_call: TRBJ2-7
cdr3_nt: TGTGCCAGCAGTGAAGGACTAGCGGGAGCAGAGTACTTC
cdr3_aa: CASSEGLAGAEYF

d_call: .
v_call: TRBV4-1
clone_size: .
j_call: TRBJ2-7
cdr3_nt: TGCGCCAGCAGCCACGACCCCCCCCGGGACCACTCCTACGAGCAGTACTTC
cdr3_aa: CASSHDPPRDHSYEQYF

d_call: .
v_call: TRBV5-6
clone_size: .
j_call: TRBJ2-7
cdr3_nt: TGTGCCAGCAGCTTTCGGCAGGGGGGTATCTACGAGCAGTACTTC
cdr3_aa: CASSFRQGGIYEQYF

d_call: .
v_call: TRBV7-2
clone_size: few
j_call: TRBJ1-5
cdr3_nt: TGTGCCAGCAGGGAGGGACCTAATCAGCCCCAGCATTTT
cdr3_aa: CASREGPNQPQHF

d_call: TRBD1
v_call: TRBV11-2
clone_size: .
j_call: TRBJ1-2
cdr3_nt: TGTGCCAGCAGCCCCACAGGGGAGAGTGGCTATGGCTACACCTTC
cdr3_aa: CASSPTGESGYGYTF

d_call: TRBD1
v_call: TRBV9
clone_size: .
j_call: TRBJ1-5
cdr3_nt: TGTGCCAGCAGCGTAGATGGGACAGGTGGTCAGCCCCAGCATTTT
cdr3_aa: CASSVDGTGGQPQHF